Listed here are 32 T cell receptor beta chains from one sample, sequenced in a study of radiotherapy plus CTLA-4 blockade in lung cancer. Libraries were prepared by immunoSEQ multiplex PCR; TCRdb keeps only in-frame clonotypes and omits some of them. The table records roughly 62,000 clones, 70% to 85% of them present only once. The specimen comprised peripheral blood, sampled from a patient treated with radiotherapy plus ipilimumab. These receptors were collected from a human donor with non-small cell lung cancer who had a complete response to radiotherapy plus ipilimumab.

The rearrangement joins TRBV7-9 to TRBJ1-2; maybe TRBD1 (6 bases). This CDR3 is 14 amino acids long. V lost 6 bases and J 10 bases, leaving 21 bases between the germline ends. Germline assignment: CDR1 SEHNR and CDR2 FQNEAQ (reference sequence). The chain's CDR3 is CASRRTTGKGSYTF. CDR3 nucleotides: TGTGCCAGCAGACGGACTACAGGGAAGGGATCCTACACCTTC.

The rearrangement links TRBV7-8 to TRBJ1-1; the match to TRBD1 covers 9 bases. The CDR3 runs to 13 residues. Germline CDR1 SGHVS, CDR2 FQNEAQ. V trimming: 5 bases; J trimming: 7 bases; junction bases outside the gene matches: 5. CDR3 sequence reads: CASSLTGGGEAFF. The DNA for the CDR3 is TGTGCCAGCAGCCTCACAGGGGGCGGTGAAGCTTTCTTT.

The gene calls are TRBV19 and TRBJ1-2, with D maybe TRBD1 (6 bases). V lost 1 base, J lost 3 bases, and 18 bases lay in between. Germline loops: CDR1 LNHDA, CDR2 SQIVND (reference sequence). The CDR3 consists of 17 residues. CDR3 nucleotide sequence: TGTGCCAGTAGTATAGGACTTGACAGGCGGCGAGACTATGGCTACACCTTC. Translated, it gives CASSIGLDRRRDYGYTF.

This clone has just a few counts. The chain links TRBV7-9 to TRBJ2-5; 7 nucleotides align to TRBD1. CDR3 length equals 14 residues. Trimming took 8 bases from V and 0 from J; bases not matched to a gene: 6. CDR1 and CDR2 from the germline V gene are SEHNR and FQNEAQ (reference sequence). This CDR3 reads CASDGQENQETQYF. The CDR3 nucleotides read TGTGCCAGCGACGGACAGGAGAACCAAGAGACCCAGTACTTC.

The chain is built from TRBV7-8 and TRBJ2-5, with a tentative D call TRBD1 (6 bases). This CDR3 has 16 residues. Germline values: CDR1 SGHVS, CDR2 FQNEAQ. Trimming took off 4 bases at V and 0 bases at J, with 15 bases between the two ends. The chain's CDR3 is CASSSSLGTYQETQYF. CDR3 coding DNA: TGTGCCAGCAGCTCCTCTCTAGGGACATACCAAGAGACCCAGTACTTC.

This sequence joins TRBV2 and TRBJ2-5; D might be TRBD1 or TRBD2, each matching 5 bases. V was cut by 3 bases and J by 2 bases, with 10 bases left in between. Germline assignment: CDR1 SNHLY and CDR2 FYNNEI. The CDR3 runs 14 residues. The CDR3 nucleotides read TGTGCCAGCAGTGATGCAGGGAGACAAGAGACCCAGTACTTC. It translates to CASSDAGRQETQYF.

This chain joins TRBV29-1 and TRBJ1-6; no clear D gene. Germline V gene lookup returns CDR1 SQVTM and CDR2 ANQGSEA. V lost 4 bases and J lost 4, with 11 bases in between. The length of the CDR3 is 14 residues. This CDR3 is CSVAADEYNSPLHF. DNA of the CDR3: TGCAGCGTTGCGGCAGACGAATATAATTCACCCCTCCACTTT.

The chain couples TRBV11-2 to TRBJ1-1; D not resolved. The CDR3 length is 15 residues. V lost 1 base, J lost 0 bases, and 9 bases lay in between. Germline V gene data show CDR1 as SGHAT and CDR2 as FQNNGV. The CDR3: CASSLVWDMNTEAFF. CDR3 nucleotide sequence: TGTGCCAGCAGCTTAGTATGGGATATGAACACTGAAGCTTTCTTT.

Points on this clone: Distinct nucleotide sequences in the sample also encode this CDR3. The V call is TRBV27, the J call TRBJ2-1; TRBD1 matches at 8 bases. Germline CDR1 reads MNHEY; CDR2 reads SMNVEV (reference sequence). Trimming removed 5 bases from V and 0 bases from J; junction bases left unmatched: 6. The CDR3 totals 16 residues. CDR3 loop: CASSLQGASSYNEQFF. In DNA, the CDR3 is TGTGCCAGCAGTCTCCAGGGGGCCAGCTCCTACAATGAGCAGTTCTTC.

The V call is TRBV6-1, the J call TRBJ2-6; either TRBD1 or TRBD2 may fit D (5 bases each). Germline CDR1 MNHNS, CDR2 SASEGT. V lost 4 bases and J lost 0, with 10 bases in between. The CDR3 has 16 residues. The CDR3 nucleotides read TGTGCCAGCAGTGGGGACGGCAGCTCTGGGGCCAACGTCCTGACTTTC. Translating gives CASSGDGSSGANVLTF.

The CDR3 loop reads CASSLDPGRSNYGYTF. The CDR3 DNA sequence: TGTGCCAGCAGCTTAGACCCAGGAAGGTCTAACTATGGCTACACCTTC. This chain uses TRBV11-3 with TRBJ1-2; no firm D call. The germline gives CDR1 SGHNT, CDR2 YENEEA. V was pared by 0 bases and J by 0 bases, with 11 bases between. This CDR3 is built from 16 residues.

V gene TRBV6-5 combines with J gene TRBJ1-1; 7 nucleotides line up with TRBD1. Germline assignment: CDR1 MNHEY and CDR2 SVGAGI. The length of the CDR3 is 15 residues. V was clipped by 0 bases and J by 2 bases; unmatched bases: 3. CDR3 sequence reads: CASSYSGQRNTEAFF. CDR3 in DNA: TGTGCCAGCAGTTACTCGGGACAGAGAAACACTGAAGCTTTCTTT.

The CDR3 sequence is CASSWASVRAGGYTF. CDR3 in DNA: TGTGCCAGCAGCTGGGCGTCGGTACGGGCTGGGGGCTACACCTTC. V usage is TRBV13 and J usage is TRBJ1-2; D ambiguous. Germline V gives CDR1 PRHDT, CDR2 FYEKMQ (reference sequence). Trimming took 4 bases from V and 8 from J, leaving 20 bases between them. This CDR3 is built from 15 residues.

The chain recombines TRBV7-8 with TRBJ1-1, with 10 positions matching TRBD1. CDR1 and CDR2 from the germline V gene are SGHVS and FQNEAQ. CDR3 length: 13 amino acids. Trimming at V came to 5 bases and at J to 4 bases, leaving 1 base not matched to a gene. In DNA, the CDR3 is TGTGCCAGCAGCGGACAGGGGGGCACTGAAGCTTTCTTT. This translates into CASSGQGGTEAFF.

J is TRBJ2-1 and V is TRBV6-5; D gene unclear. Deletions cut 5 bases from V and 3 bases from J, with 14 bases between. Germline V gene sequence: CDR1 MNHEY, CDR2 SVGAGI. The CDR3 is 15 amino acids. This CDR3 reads CASSIGQQLYNEQFF. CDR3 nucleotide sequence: TGTGCCAGCAGTATCGGGCAGCAGCTCTACAATGAGCAGTTCTTC.

Here the CDR3 reads CASSLLGTANYGYTF. The DNA of the CDR3 is TGTGCCAGCAGTTTACTCGGGACAGCTAACTATGGCTACACCTTC. The rearrangement joins TRBV28 to TRBJ1-2, with TRBD1 matching over 7 bases. Germline V gene data show CDR1 as MDHEN and CDR2 as SYDVKM. The CDR3 extends over 15 amino acids. The V and J ends lost 2 bases and 0 bases, in that order; junction bases with no gene match: 3.

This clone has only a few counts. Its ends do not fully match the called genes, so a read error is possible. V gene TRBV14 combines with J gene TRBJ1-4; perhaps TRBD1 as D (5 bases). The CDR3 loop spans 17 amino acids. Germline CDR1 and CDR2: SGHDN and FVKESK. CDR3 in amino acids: CASSQEGGVVTNEKLFF. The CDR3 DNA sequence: TGTGCCAGCAGTCAAGAGGGAGGGGTCGTAACTAATGAAAAACTGTTTTTT.

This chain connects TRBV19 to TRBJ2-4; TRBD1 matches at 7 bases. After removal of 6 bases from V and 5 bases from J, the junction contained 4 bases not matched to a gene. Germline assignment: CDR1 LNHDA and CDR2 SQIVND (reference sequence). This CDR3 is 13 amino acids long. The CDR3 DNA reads TGTGCCAGTAGAAGGGACAGCCAAAACATTCAGTACTTC. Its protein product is CASRRDSQNIQYF.

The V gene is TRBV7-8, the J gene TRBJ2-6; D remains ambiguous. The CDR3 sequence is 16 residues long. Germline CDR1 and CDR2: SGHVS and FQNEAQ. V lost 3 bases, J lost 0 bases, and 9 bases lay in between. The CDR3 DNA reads TGTGCCAGCAGCTTTCTTGGCCGCTCTGGGGCCAACGTCCTGACTTTC. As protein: CASSFLGRSGANVLTF.

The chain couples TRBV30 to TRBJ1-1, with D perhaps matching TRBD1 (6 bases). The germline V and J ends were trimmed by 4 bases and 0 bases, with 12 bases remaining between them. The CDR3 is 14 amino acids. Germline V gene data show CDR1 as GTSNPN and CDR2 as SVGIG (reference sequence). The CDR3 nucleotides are TGTGCCTGGAACGGGAGGGGGATGAACACTGAAGCTTTCTTT. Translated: CAWNGRGMNTEAFF.

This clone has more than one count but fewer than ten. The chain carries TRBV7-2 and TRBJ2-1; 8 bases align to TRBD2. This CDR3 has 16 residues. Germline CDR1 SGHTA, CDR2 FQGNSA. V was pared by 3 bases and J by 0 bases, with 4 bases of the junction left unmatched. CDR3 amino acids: CASSFNGRASYNEQFF. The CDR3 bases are TGTGCCAGCAGCTTTAACGGGAGGGCCTCCTACAATGAGCAGTTCTTC.

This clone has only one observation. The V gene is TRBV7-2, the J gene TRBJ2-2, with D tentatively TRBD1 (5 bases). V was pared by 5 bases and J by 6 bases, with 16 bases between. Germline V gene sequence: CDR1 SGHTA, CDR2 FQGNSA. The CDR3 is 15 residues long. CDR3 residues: CASSETLGHSGELFF. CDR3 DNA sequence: TGTGCCAGCAGCGAGACGCTGGGGCATTCCGGGGAGCTGTTTTTT.

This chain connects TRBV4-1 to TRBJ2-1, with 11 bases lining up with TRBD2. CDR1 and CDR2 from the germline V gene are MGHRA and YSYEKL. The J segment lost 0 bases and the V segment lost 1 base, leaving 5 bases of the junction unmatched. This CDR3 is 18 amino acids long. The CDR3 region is CASSQGLAGRSSYNEQFF. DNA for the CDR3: TGCGCCAGCAGCCAAGGACTAGCGGGGCGAAGCTCCTACAATGAGCAGTTCTTC.

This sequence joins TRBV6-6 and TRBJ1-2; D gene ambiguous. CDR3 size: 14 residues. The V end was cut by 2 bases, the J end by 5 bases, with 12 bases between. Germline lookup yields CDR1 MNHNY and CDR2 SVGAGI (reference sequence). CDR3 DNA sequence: TGTGCCAGCAGTTACATCCCAAGGGCTTATGGCTACACCTTC. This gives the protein CASSYIPRAYGYTF.

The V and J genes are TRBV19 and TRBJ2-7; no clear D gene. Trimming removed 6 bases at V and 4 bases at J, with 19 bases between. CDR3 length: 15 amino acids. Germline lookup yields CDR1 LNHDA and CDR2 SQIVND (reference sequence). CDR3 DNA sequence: TGTGCCAGTAGCCCCGAATCCAGGACCTGGTACGAGCAGTACTTC. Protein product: CASSPESRTWYEQYF.

CDR3: CASSRQGAYQPQHF. For the CDR3, the DNA is TGTGCCAGCAGTAGACAGGGCGCGTATCAGCCCCAGCATTTT. The rearrangement joins TRBV2 to TRBJ1-5; 7 bases are a match to TRBD1. Trimming took 5 bases from V and 5 from J; bases not matched to a gene: 6. Germline CDR1 and CDR2: SNHLY and FYNNEI. This CDR3 is built from 14 residues.

The CDR3 DNA reads as TGTGCCAGCAGCGGCAGGGGTCGGTCCTACGAGCAGTACTTC. The encoded protein is CASSGRGRSYEQYF. The genes are TRBV11-2 and TRBJ2-5; TRBD1 is a possible D gene (6 bases). Gene TRBJ2-7 matches the end of the DNA better, so the J call may be wrong. The CDR3 is 14 residues long. Germline V CDR1 and CDR2: SGHAT, FQNNGV.

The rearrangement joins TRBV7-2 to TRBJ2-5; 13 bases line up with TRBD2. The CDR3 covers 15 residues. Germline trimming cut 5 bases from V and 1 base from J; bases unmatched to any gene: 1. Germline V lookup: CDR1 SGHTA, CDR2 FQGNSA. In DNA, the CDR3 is TGTGCCAGCAGCCGGACTAGCGGGGGCCAAGAGACCCAGTACTTC. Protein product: CASSRTSGGQETQYF.

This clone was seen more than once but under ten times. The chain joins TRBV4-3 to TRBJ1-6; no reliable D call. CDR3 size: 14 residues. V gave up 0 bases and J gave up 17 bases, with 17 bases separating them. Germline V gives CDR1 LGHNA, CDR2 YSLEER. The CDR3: CASSQDLETPTVHF. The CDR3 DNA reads TGCGCCAGCAGCCAAGATCTTGAGACGCCCACCGTCCACTTT.

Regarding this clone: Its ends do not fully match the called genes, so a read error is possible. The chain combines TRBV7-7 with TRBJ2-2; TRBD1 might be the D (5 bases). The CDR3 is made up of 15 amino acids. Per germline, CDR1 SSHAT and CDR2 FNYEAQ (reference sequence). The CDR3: CASSPFNQGAGELFF. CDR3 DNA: TGTGCTAGCAGCCCGTTTAACCAGGGTGCCGGGGAGCTGTTTTTT.

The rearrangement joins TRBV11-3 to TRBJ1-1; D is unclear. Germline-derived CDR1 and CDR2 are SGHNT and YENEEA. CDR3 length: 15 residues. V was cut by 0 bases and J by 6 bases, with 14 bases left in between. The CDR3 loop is CASSLDGRLSPEAFF. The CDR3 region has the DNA TGTGCCAGCAGCTTAGATGGCAGGTTGTCCCCTGAAGCTTTCTTT.

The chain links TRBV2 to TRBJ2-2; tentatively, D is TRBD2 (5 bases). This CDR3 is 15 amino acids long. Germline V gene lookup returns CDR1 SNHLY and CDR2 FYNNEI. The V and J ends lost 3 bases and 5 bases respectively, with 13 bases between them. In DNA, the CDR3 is TGTGCCAGCAGTGAGAGTAGCGTAGTTACCGGGGAGCTGTTTTTT. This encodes CASSESSVVTGELFF.